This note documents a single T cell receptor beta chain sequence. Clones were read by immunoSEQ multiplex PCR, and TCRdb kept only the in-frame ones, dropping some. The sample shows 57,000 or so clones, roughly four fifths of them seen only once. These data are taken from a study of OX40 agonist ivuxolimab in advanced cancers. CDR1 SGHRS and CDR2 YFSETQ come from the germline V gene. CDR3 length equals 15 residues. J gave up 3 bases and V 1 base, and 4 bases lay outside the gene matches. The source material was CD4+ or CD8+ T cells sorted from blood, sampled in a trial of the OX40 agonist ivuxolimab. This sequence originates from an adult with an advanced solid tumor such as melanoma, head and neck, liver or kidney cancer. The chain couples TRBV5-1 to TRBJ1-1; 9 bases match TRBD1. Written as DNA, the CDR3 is TGCGCCAGCAGCTTGCGTAGGACAGGGGACACTGAAGCTTTCTTT. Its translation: CASSLRRTGDTEAFF.